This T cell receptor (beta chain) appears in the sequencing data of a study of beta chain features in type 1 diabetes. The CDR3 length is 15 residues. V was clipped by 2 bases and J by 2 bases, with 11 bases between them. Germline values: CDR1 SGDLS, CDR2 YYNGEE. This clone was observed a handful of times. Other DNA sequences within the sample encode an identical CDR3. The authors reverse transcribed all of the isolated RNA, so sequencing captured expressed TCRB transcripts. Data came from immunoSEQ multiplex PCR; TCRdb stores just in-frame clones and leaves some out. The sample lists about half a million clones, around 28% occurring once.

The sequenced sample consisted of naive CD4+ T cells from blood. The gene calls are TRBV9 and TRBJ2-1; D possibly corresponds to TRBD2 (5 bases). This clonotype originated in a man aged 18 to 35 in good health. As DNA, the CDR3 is TGTGCCAGCAGCGTCACCAGCGGCACCTACAATGAGCAGTTCTTC. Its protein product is CASSVTSGTYNEQFF.